This T cell receptor (beta chain) is from a study of blood T cell repertoires in COVID-19. In the case of this clone: Other DNA variants within this sample encode the same CDR3.

The germline gives CDR1 SEHNR, CDR2 FQNEAQ (reference sequence). Trimming stripped 5 bases from V and 1 base from J, with 8 bases between. The CDR3 runs to 13 residues. Profiling relied on immunoSEQ multiplex PCR, and the TCRdb table lists in-frame clones only, not all of them. The sample lists 200,000 to 250,000 clones, 84% seen once, with approximately 10% in the top ten. This TCR was sampled from a man aged 45-65 years with active or convalescent COVID-19. Material for sequencing was peripheral blood. The rearrangement joins TRBV7-9 to TRBJ1-1; the D gene is possibly TRBD1 (5 bases). This CDR3 reads CASSQGGNTEAFF. The CDR3 DNA reads as TGTGCCAGCAGCCAGGGTGGGAACACTGAAGCTTTCTTT.